The clone carrying this TCR beta chain was counted once. The CD4+ fraction was divided into a CD45RA+ naive subset and a CD45RA-negative memory subset. Between the trimmed V and J ends, which lost 3 bases and 6 bases, there was a span of 9 bases. Per the germline V gene, CDR1 is MDHEN and CDR2 is SYDVKM. The CDR3 extends over 13 amino acids. The data were taken from a study of shared clonotypes between healthy human individuals. Only in-frame clones appear in the TCRdb table, and some are missing; sequencing was by immunoSEQ multiplex PCR. The sample yields about 1.1 million clones, about 72% seen once.

The sequence came from a man younger than 35 in good health. Some clones in this sample may be carry-over from other donors' samples. The specimen was memory CD4+ T cells from PBMCs. Subset here: CD45RA-negative fraction. This chain joins TRBV28 and TRBJ1-5; D is ambiguous. CDR3 protein: CASSLAGGQPQHF. CDR3 DNA: TGTGCCAGCAGTTTGGCGGGAGGTCAGCCCCAGCATTTT.